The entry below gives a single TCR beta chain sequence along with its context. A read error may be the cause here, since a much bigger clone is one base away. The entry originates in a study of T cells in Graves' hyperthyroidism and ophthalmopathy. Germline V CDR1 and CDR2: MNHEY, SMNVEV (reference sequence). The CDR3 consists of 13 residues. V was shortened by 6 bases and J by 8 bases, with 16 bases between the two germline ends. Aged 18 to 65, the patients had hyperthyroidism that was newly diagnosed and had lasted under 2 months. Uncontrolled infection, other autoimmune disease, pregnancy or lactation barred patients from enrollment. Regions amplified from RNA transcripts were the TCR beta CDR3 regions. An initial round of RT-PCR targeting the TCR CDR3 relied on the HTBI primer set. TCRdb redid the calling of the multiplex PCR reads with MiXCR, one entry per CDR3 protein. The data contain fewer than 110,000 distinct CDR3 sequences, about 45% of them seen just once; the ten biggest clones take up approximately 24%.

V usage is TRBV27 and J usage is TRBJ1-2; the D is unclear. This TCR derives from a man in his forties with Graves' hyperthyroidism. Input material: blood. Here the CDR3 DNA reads TGTGCCAGCAGCCCCCTAGGGAGGGAGGGCTACACCTTC. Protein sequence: CASSPLGREGYTF.